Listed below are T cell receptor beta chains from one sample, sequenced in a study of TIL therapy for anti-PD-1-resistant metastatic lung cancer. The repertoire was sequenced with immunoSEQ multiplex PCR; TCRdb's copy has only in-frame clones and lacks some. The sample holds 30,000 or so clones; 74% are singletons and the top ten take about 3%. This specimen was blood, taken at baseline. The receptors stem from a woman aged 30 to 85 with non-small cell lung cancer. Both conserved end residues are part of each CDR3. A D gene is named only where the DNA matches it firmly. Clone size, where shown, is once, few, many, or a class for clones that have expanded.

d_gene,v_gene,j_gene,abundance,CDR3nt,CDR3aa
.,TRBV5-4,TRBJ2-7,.,TGTGCCAGCAGCGAGAAAGAAAACGAGCAGTACTTC,CASSEKENEQYF
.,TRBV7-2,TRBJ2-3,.,TGTGCCAGCAGCTTAATGGCTGAGGGTACGCAGTATTTT,CASSLMAEGTQYF
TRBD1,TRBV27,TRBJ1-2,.,TGTGCCAGCAGTTCGACGACAGGGTATGGCTACACCTTC,CASSSTTGYGYTF
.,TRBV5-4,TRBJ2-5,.,TGTGCCAGCAGCTTGGAGGTACAAGAGACCCAGTACTTC,CASSLEVQETQYF
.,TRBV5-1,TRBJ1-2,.,TGCGCCAGCAGCGATGGACAAAACTATGGCTACACCTTC,CASSDGQNYGYTF
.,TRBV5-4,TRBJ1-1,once,TGTGCCAGCAGCTTGCGGTCCGCGAGGGTCACTGAAGCTTTCTTT,CASSLRSARVTEAFF
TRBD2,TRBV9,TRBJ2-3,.,TGTGCCAGCAGCGTCGCCGGGACTAGCGGGAGATATACAGATACGCAGTATTTT,CASSVAGTSGRYTDTQYF
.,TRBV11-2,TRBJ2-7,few,TGTGCCAGCAGCTTAGCAGGCTCTTACGAGCAGTACTTC,CASSLAGSYEQYF
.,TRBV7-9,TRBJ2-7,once,TGTGCCAGCAGCTTAGATTCGTCCTACGAGCAGTACTTC,CASSLDSSYEQYF
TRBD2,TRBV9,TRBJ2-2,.,TGTGCCAGCAGCGAGGGACTAGCGGTAGTTACCGGGGAGCTGTTTTTT,CASSEGLAVVTGELFF
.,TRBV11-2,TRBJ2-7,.,TGTGCCAGCAGCTCCCTAAGGGGACGGTCCTACGAGCAGTACTTC,CASSSLRGRSYEQYF
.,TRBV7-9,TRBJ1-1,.,TGTGCCAGCAGCCCACGACGGAGTGGGACTGAAGCTTTCTTT,CASSPRRSGTEAFF
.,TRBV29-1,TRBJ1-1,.,TGCAGCGCAGAAGGGAAGGGCAGGACCTTATCGAGCACTGAAGCTTTCTTT,CSAEGKGRTLSSTEAFF
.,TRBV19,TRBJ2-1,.,TGTGCCACCCAGAGGGGCCGGTCTTGGCCCGAGCAGTTCTTC,CATQRGRSWPEQFF
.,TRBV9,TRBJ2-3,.,TGTGCCAGCGGCCAGTTTTCGGAGATTCCTAGCACAGATACGCAGTATTTT,CASGQFSEIPSTDTQYF
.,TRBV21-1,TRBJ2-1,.,TGTGCCAGCAGCAAAGTGATCACCAGCGGGCGGTGCAATGAGCAGTTCTTC,CASSKVITSGRCNEQFF
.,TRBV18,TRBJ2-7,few,TGTGCCAGCTCACCCCGACCGGCCTACGAGCAGTACTTC,CASSPRPAYEQYF
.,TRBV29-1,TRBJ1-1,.,TGCAGCGTTGAAACCAGTGTTACTGAAGCTTTCTTT,CSVETSVTEAFF
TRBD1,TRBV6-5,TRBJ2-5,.,TGTGCCAGCAGTTACTCGACGACGGACAGGGACGGCCACTTC,CASSYSTTDRDGHF
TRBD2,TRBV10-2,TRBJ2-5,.,TGCGCCAGCAGTGATTGGGGGAGGGCTGGAGAGACCCAGTACTTC,CASSDWGRAGETQYF
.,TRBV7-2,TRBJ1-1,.,TGTGCCAGCAGTGGGTGGGAGAACACTGAAGCTTTCTTT,CASSGWENTEAFF
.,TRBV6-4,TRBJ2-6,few,TGTGCCAGCAGCCAGGGATTCTCTGGGGCCAACGTCCTGACTTTC,CASSQGFSGANVLTF